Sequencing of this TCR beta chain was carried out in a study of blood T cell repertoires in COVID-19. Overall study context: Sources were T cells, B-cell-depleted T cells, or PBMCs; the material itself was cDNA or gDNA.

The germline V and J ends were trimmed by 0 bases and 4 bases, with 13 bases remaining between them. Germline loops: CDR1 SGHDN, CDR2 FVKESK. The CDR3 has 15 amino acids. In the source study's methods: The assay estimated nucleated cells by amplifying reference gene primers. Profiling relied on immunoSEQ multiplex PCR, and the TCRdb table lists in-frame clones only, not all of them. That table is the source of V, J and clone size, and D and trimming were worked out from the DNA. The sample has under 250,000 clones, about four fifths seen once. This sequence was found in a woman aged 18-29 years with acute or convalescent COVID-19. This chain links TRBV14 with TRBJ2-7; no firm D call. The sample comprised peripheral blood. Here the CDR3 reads CASSQDRQVRYEQYF. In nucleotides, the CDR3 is TGTGCCAGCAGCCAAGATCGCCAGGTCAGGTACGAGCAGTACTTC.